The clone carrying this TCR beta chain was counted many times. As yet, its antigen is unknown. Certain patients were not enrolled. These were patients with other autoimmune diseases, uncontrolled infections, pregnancy or lactation. The diagnosis combined clinical symptoms, thyroxine, TRAb, thyroid ultrasound and orbital computed tomography scans. PBMCs were density-gradient isolated from approximately 10 ml fresh blood. V shed 4 bases, J shed 0 bases, and the junction held 8 bases outside the gene matches. Per germline, CDR1 SGHAT and CDR2 FQNNGV. The CDR3 is 16 residues long. This sample was taken from a study of Graves' ophthalmopathy and Graves' hyperthyroidism. Study-level points and caveats: Blood also contained most of the expanded thyroid clonotypes above 0.001 frequency.

RNA transcripts provided the template for amplifying TCR beta CDR3 regions. In the first round, RT-PCR was carried out with HTBI primers, and a multiplex PCR formed the second round. MiXCR, applied by TCRdb to the multiplex PCR reads, yields one record per CDR3 protein. The sample has under 350,000 distinct CDR3 sequences; 17% are singletons. The sequenced material came from peripheral blood. The receptor was isolated from an adult man with Graves' ophthalmopathy. This chain uses TRBV11-2 with TRBJ1-2; 7 bases match TRBD1. The CDR3 nucleotides read TGTGCCAGCAGCTCATTAGACAGGGACCCTAACTATGGCTACACCTTC. Translated, it gives CASSSLDRDPNYGYTF.